The 21 T cell receptor beta chains reported below all come from one sample, sequenced in a study of cytomegalovirus exposure and HLA in healthy donors. The primer mix had 60 Vbeta and 13 Jbeta primers. Sequencing used immunoSEQ multiplex PCR; TCRdb keeps in-frame clones, though not all of them. The sample yields about 150,000 clones, approximately 72% seen once. The sequencing input was PBMCs. The receptors here all came from a young man in good health and CMV-seronegative.

The chain joins TRBV27 to TRBJ2-3; D not resolved. The germline V and J ends were trimmed by 3 bases and 1 base, with 5 bases remaining between them. The CDR3 length is 13 residues. Germline lookup yields CDR1 MNHEY and CDR2 SMNVEV (reference sequence). In DNA, the CDR3 is TGTGCCAGCAGTTTGGCCGGCACAGATACGCAGTATTTT. Residues: CASSLAGTDTQYF.

This chain uses TRBV6-5 with TRBJ2-7, with a possible D match to TRBD1 (5 bases). This CDR3 is built from 15 residues. Germline V gene lookup returns CDR1 MNHEY and CDR2 SVGAGI. The V end lost 0 bases, the J end lost 6 bases, and 15 bases lay between the germline ends. This chain's CDR3 is CASSYSIQGFFEQYV. In nucleotides, the CDR3 is TGTGCCAGCAGTTACTCGATCCAGGGTTTTTTCGAGCAGTACGTC.

This sequence joins TRBV6-6 and TRBJ2-7; maybe TRBD1 (7 bases). Per the germline V gene, CDR1 is MNHNY and CDR2 is SVGAGI (reference sequence). This CDR3 region has 13 residues. V dropped 10 bases and J dropped 2 bases, with 15 bases sitting between them. CDR3 DNA: TGTGCCACCTCGACAGGGACTCCCTACGAGCAGTACTTC. This gives the protein CATSTGTPYEQYF.

The chain has TRBV19 and TRBJ1-6; TRBD1 matches at 7 bases. Unmatched junction bases numbered 15, after V lost 3 bases and J lost 7 bases. The germline gives CDR1 LNHDA, CDR2 SQIVND (reference sequence). The CDR3 has 18 amino acids. CDR3 residues: CASSMPLYRGGLNSPLHF. CDR3 coding DNA: TGTGCCAGTAGTATGCCCCTATACAGGGGAGGTCTCAATTCACCCCTCCACTTT.

This clone showed up just once. The genes are TRBV10-1 and TRBJ2-2; D may be TRBD1 (6 bases). This CDR3 spans 14 amino acids. The V gene's germline CDR1 is WNHNN and CDR2 SYGVQD (reference sequence). The V end was cut by 4 bases, the J end by 4 bases, with 10 bases between. CDR3 sequence: CASSVPGATGELFF. The DNA of the CDR3 is TGCGCCAGCAGTGTCCCAGGGGCCACCGGGGAGCTGTTTTTT.

The chain combines TRBV5-1 with TRBJ1-2, with D unclear. Germline V gene sequence: CDR1 SGHRS, CDR2 YFSETQ. The CDR3 spans 12 residues. V lost 0 bases, J lost 4 bases, and 4 bases lay in between. CDR3 residues: CASSLDSYGYTF. The CDR3 DNA sequence: TGCGCCAGCAGCTTGGACAGCTATGGCTACACCTTC.

The gene calls are TRBV10-3 and TRBJ1-6; a possible D gene is TRBD1 (6 bases). The CDR3 is 13 amino acids. Germline V gene sequence: CDR1 ENHRY, CDR2 SYGVKD. V was cut by 8 bases and J by 6 bases, with 11 bases left in between. The CDR3 nucleotides read TGTGCCATCGGGGACATACCTAATTCACCCCTCCACTTT. Translated: CAIGDIPNSPLHF.

This CDR3 is CASSQVTDTDTQYF. The CDR3 DNA is TGCGCCAGCAGCCAAGTGACAGACACAGATACGCAGTATTTT. The chain recombines TRBV4-1 with TRBJ2-3, with a tentative D call TRBD1 (5 bases). Germline CDR1 is MGHRA and CDR2 is YSYEKL. V lost 1 base to trimming and J lost 2 bases, with 7 bases between them. There are 14 residues in the CDR3.

This chain uses TRBV5-1 with TRBJ2-5; maybe TRBD2 (5 bases). The V gene's germline CDR1 is SGHRS and CDR2 YFSETQ. CDR3 length: 14 amino acids. The V and J ends lost 4 bases and 5 bases respectively, with 15 bases between them. CDR3 region: CASSGGRSYETQYF. DNA for the CDR3: TGCGCCAGCAGCGGCGGGCGATCTTATGAGACCCAGTACTTC.

The V gene is TRBV9, the J gene TRBJ1-4; a weak D match, TRBD1 (6 bases). The V and J ends lost 3 bases and 7 bases respectively, with 13 bases between them. The CDR3 has 14 amino acids. Germline lookup yields CDR1 SGDLS and CDR2 YYNGEE. This CDR3 is CASSEGGGSEKLFF. Written as DNA, the CDR3 is TGTGCCAGCAGCGAGGGGGGGGGTAGTGAAAAACTGTTTTTT. Combining the CDR3 with reference TRBV9 and TRBJ1-4 gives the whole variable domain DSGVTQTPKHLITATGQRVTLRCSPRSGDLSVYWYQQSLDQGLQFLIQYYNGEERAKGNILERFSAQQFPDLHSELNLSSLELGDSALYFCASSEGGGSEKLFFGSGTQLSVL.

The CDR3 protein is CASSPTNNRGRRPTEAFF. CDR3 sequence (DNA): TGTGCCAGCAGTCCCACAAACAACAGGGGAAGGAGACCGACTGAAGCTTTCTTT. The chain uses TRBV27 and TRBJ1-1; 7 nucleotides match TRBD1. Germline assignment: CDR1 MNHEY and CDR2 SMNVEV (reference sequence). The CDR3 contains 18 residues. J lost 5 bases, V lost 5 bases, and 20 bases had no gene match.

J is TRBJ2-7 and V is TRBV27; 9 bases are a match to TRBD1. Germline trimming cut 4 bases from V and 0 bases from J; bases unmatched to any gene: 4. The length of the CDR3 is 15 residues. Germline V gene data show CDR1 as MNHEY and CDR2 as SMNVEV (reference sequence). In nucleotides, the CDR3 is TGTGCCAGCAGTTGGGGGACAGGGAGCTCCTACGAGCAGTACTTC. Amino acid sequence: CASSWGTGSSYEQYF.

The gene calls are TRBV7-2 and TRBJ2-1; D is unclear. The CDR3 runs to 16 residues. Trimming took 0 bases from V and 0 from J, leaving 9 bases between them. In germline, CDR1 is SGHTA, CDR2 FQGNSA. The CDR3 here is CASSLADAGSYNEQFF. CDR3 nucleotide sequence: TGTGCCAGCAGCTTAGCTGATGCCGGCTCCTACAATGAGCAGTTCTTC.

The chain employs TRBV6-1 and TRBJ2-6; no definite D call. Trimming took 2 bases from V and 4 from J, leaving 3 bases between them. Germline assignment: CDR1 MNHNS and CDR2 SASEGT. The CDR3 sequence is 13 residues long. This CDR3 reads CASSELGANVLTF. In nucleotides, the CDR3 is TGTGCCAGCAGTGAACTGGGGGCCAACGTCCTGACTTTC.

This rearrangement joins TRBV4-1 to TRBJ2-5, with 15 bases identical to TRBD2. V lost 4 bases and J lost 5; bases outside the gene matches: 5. CDR3 length equals 16 residues. The germline CDR1 and CDR2 sequences are MGHRA and YSYEKL. The CDR3 reads CASSPGTSGGRETQYF. The CDR3 DNA is TGCGCCAGCAGCCCCGGGACTAGCGGGGGGCGGGAGACCCAGTACTTC.

This chain's CDR3 is CASSEGQGIGAFF. The CDR3 nucleotides are TGTGCCAGCAGTGAGGGACAGGGGATTGGAGCTTTCTTT. V usage is TRBV2 and J usage is TRBJ1-1, with 10 bases identical to TRBD1. Germline CDR1 and CDR2: SNHLY and FYNNEI. This CDR3 spans 13 amino acids. The V and J ends lost 3 bases and 10 bases, in that order; junction bases with no gene match: 5.

The chain combines TRBV6-5 with TRBJ1-2; 7 nucleotides line up with TRBD1. Germline-derived CDR1 and CDR2 are MNHEY and SVGAGI. The CDR3 has 14 amino acids. The junction had 6 bases not matched to a gene; V was cut back by 4 bases and J by 4 bases. The CDR3 region is CASSSLDRVYGYTF. The DNA for the CDR3 is TGTGCCAGCAGTTCCCTTGACAGGGTCTATGGCTACACCTTC.

This CDR3 is CASSARGRKDYTF. In DNA, the CDR3 is TGTGCCAGCAGCGCCAGGGGGCGGAAGGACTACACCTTC. The V and J genes are TRBV9 and TRBJ1-2, with 8 bases lining up with TRBD1. Germline-derived CDR1 and CDR2 are SGDLS and YYNGEE. The ends lost 3 bases at V and 10 bases at J; junction bases unmatched: 8. The CDR3 spans 13 residues.

Regarding this clone: The sample carries other DNA sequences with the same CDR3. CDR3 region: CASSAFGGGTAYEQYV. The CDR3, as DNA: TGTGCCAGCAGCGCTTTTGGGGGGGGGACGGCCTACGAGCAGTACGTC. The V gene is TRBV5-4, the J gene TRBJ2-7; the match to TRBD2 covers 7 bases. The CDR3 extends over 16 amino acids. V lost 4 bases, J lost 2 bases, and 12 bases stayed unmatched. Germline lookup yields CDR1 SGHNT and CDR2 YYREEE (reference sequence).

The CDR3 sequence: CASSGQGPSYEQYF. The CDR3 DNA sequence: TGTGCCAGCAGCGGACAGGGCCCTTCCTACGAGCAGTACTTC. The chain recombines TRBV9 with TRBJ2-7; 7 bases match TRBD1. Trimming at V came to 3 bases and at J to 1 base, leaving 4 bases not matched to a gene. Germline CDR1 is SGDLS and CDR2 is YYNGEE. The CDR3 runs 14 residues.

In its sample, this clone was seen a few times. The chain has TRBV2 and TRBJ2-7, with 12 positions matching TRBD1. This CDR3 contains 15 residues. Germline V gives CDR1 SNHLY, CDR2 FYNNEI. The V gene end was trimmed by 4 bases and the J gene end by 4 bases; junction bases not matched to a gene: 5. CDR3 nucleotide sequence: TGTGCCAGCAGTGGGGGGACAGGGGGCTTTTACGAGCAGTACTTC. The encoded protein is CASSGGTGGFYEQYF.